This note documents a single T cell receptor beta chain sequence. This clonotype was counted ten times or more. What antigen it recognizes has not been identified. It has no much larger one-base neighbor in the sample; base qualities were not kept. The data were taken from a study of Graves' ophthalmopathy and Graves' hyperthyroidism (dated by TCRdb to 2017 to 2018). Regarding the complete study: Peripheral blood was collected at initial diagnosis, prior to any treatment. T-cell repertoires of thyroid tissue and blood were compared in more than 5 hyperthyroidism patients. The study used TCR beta repertoire signatures to distinguish Graves' ophthalmopathy from Graves' hyperthyroidism and to predict progression to ophthalmopathy. Following sampling, methimazole starting at 30 mg daily was administered to hyperthyroidism patients, and high-dose intravenous methylprednisolone was administered to ophthalmopathy patients. A discovery set of 100 or so patients (43 ophthalmopathy, 55 to 65 stable hyperthyroidism) was enrolled to explore V-J signatures distinguishing ophthalmopathy from hyperthyroidism. In total, 135 blood samples were TCR-sequenced: under 45 ophthalmopathy, over 70 hyperthyroidism and approximately 17 hyperthyroidism-to-ophthalmopathy patients. For independent validation, a separate cohort was made up of approximately 18 hyperthyroidism patients plus 17 patients who later progressed from hyperthyroidism to ophthalmopathy.

The ophthalmopathy patients had moderately to severely active disease, with a Clinical Activity Score of 3 or higher, a NOSPECS grade of 4 or higher, and a disease duration of less than 3 months. Patients with other autoimmune diseases, uncontrolled infections, pregnancy or lactation were excluded. Diagnosis relied on clinical symptoms, serum thyroxine, TRAb, thyroid ultrasound and orbital computed tomography. Ficoll-Paque density gradient centrifugation was used to isolate PBMCs from approximately 10 ml of fresh peripheral blood. Total RNA was extracted using Trizol reagent, and RNA quality was checked on an Agilent 2100 Bioanalyzer. Results the study describes overall, beyond this receptor: Most expanded thyroid clonotypes with frequency above 0.001 were also detected in blood, suggesting blood repertoires may reflect the thyroid immune response. The 13-signature model separated ophthalmopathy from stable hyperthyroidism with roughly 89% sensitivity and almost 84% specificity in cross-validation, and 80%/75% in the test set. In validation, the model predicted ophthalmopathy progression with about 71% sensitivity and approximately 75% specificity; more than ten predicted patients were CT-confirmed with GO in a median of 6.5 months. No statistical method was used to set the sample size in advance, and the investigators knew which group each participant was assigned to.

CDR1 and CDR2, per the germline V gene, are SQVTM and ANQGSEA. Cut back by 3 bases and 4 bases, the V and J ends lie 12 bases apart. From cysteine to phenylalanine, the CDR3 is 14 amino acids long. Left in the record is the CDR3 DNA by itself, 42 bases read in frame from the first base. For repertoire sequencing, the TCR beta CDR3 regions were amplified from RNA transcripts. HTBI primers and the Qiagen OneStep RT-PCR kit were used in a first-round RT-PCR, which was followed by a second-round multiplex PCR, size selection and purification. The libraries underwent paired-end sequencing with 100 bp reads on an Illumina HiSeq2000. As for the authors' bioinformatics: SOAPnuke was used to process the reads, removing any read that contained adapters or uncalled bases, had a mean Phred below 15, or lacked an exact match to the constant primer or identifier. COPE v1.2.5 was used to merge high-quality paired reads. Each unique nucleotide sequence was treated as a clonotype, and MiTCR v1.1 was used to align the clonotypes to the IMGT TRB V, D and J references. The analysis was limited to V-J combinations with a frequency above 0.0001, which together covered 99.2% of repertoires. A TCR clonal expansion and chaos score per V-J combination was defined as the ratio of F50 clonal expansion to chaos observed in the TCRdist matrix. Features were reduced by Welch's t-statistics and random forest to over 10 V-J combinations, which fed a naive Bayes classifier. The Morisita-Horn index was used to measure how similar the thyroid and blood repertoires were. The public reads were reanalyzed by TCRdb: fastp trimming at Q25, MiXCR alignment, in-frame beta chains only. All rows with the same CDR3 protein become a single entry with the most common DNA and genes. The V and J calls here are based on TCRdb, not the publication. The table for this sample lists about 740,000 distinct CDR3 sequences; 40% of them were counted only once. Approximately 46% of the sample is taken by the ten largest.

The origin of this receptor is an adult man with Graves' ophthalmopathy. The sequencing sample was made of peripheral blood. The rearrangement combines TRBV29-1 with TRBJ1-4; the D gene is not confidently resolved. The DNA sequence is as follows: TGCAGCGTTGAGCTGGCGGGGTATAATGAAAAACTGTTTTTT. It codes for CSVELAGYNEKLFF.